The 13 T cell receptor beta chains below all came from one sample that was sequenced in a study of blood T cell repertoires in COVID-19. Profiled with immunoSEQ multiplex PCR; TCRdb holds only in-frame clones, not every one. The sample shows around 370,000 clones, approximately 90% of them seen only once. Sequencing was carried out using peripheral blood. These receptors originate from a woman aged 18 to 35 who had recovered from COVID-19.

V gene TRBV30 combines with J gene TRBJ2-1, with D maybe TRBD2 (5 bases). Trimming shortened V by 1 base and J by 5 bases, and 21 bases separated the two germline ends. The CDR3 is made up of 17 amino acids. CDR1 is GTSNPN, CDR2 SVGIG, per germline (reference sequence). In DNA, the CDR3 is TGTGCCTGGAGTGACCGTTGGGGAGCGCGAGAAAACAATGAGCAGTTCTTC. It translates to CAWSDRWGARENNEQFF.

The chain employs TRBV25-1 and TRBJ2-4, with 9 bases identical to TRBD2. The germline CDR1 and CDR2 sequences are MGHDK and SYGVNS. J was trimmed by 3 bases and V by 5 bases; bases with no gene match: 11. The CDR3 covers 17 residues. Here the CDR3 DNA reads TGTGCCAGCAGTCAAGGAGCGGGGGGCAGCGGCAAAAACATTCAGTACTTC. Protein sequence: CASSQGAGGSGKNIQYF.

V and J are TRBV19 and TRBJ1-2, with D maybe TRBD1 (5 bases). The length of the CDR3 is 13 residues. Germline CDR1 reads LNHDA; CDR2 reads SQIVND (reference sequence). The V and J ends lost 3 bases and 7 bases respectively, with 12 bases between them. The CDR3 protein is CASSISGLGGYTF. Written as DNA, the CDR3 is TGTGCCAGTAGTATTTCAGGGTTGGGTGGCTACACCTTC.

The chain recombines TRBV29-1 with TRBJ2-3, with a tentative D call TRBD1 (6 bases). The CDR3 consists of 13 residues. Germline V gives CDR1 SQVTM, CDR2 ANQGSEA. The germline V and J ends were trimmed by 4 bases and 2 bases, with 10 bases remaining between them. CDR3 nucleotide sequence: TGCAGCGTTGCTACAGGGACCACAGATACGCAGTATTTT. The encoded protein is CSVATGTTDTQYF.

The CDR3 nucleotides read TGTGCCAGTAGTGACAGGGAGAATCAGCCCCAGCATTTT. As protein: CASSDRENQPQHF. The chain has TRBV19 and TRBJ1-5, with TRBD1 identical over 7 bases. V lost 5 bases and J lost 4; bases outside the gene matches: 2. Germline assignment: CDR1 LNHDA and CDR2 SQIVND (reference sequence). The CDR3 length is 13 residues.

The CDR3 bases are TGTGCCAGCAGCTTAGAAGCCGCCGGCACAGATACGCAGTATTTT. Its translation: CASSLEAAGTDTQYF. The chain recombines TRBV7-6 with TRBJ2-3, with no clear D. V was trimmed by 1 base and J by 1 base, leaving 9 bases between them. Germline V CDR1 and CDR2: SGHVS, FNYEAQ. This CDR3 has 15 residues.

The chain couples TRBV5-1 to TRBJ2-3; 7 bases agree with TRBD2. The trim removed 0 bases at V and 5 bases at J, leaving 6 bases unmatched. This CDR3 contains 15 residues. In germline, CDR1 is SGHRS, CDR2 YFSETQ. CDR3: CASSLATSDGDTQYF. The CDR3 DNA reads as TGCGCCAGCAGCTTGGCTACTAGCGATGGAGATACGCAGTATTTT.

This sequence joins TRBV6-1 and TRBJ1-2; no reliable D call. Germline lookup yields CDR1 MNHNS and CDR2 SASEGT. Trimming removed 0 bases at V and 2 bases at J, with 4 bases between. The CDR3 consists of 13 residues. The DNA for the CDR3 is TGTGCCAGCAGTGAAGCCTTGAACTATGGCTACACCTTC. Amino acid sequence: CASSEALNYGYTF.

The chain carries TRBV12-5 and TRBJ2-3, with 9 nucleotides matching TRBD1. The CDR3 loop spans 15 amino acids. The germline CDR1 and CDR2 sequences are LGHNT and FRNRAP. The junction had 5 bases not matched to a gene; V was cut back by 5 bases and J by 2 bases. The CDR3: CASGPGQGYTDTQYF. The DNA for the CDR3 is TGTGCTAGTGGTCCCGGACAGGGGTACACAGATACGCAGTATTTT.

The V and J genes are TRBV18 and TRBJ2-5; 8 positions match TRBD1. CDR1 and CDR2 from the germline V gene are KGHSH and LQKENI. V lost 0 bases and J lost 2; bases outside the gene matches: 5. CDR3 length: 16 amino acids. The CDR3 nucleotides read TGTGCCAGCTCACCACCGAGCAGGGGGCATCAAGAGACCCAGTACTTC. This translates into CASSPPSRGHQETQYF.

This sequence joins TRBV9 and TRBJ1-2; D gene uncertain. V was pared by 0 bases and J by 8 bases, with 8 bases between. The length of the CDR3 is 12 residues. CDR1 SGDLS and CDR2 YYNGEE come from the germline V gene. Here the CDR3 DNA reads TGTGCCAGCAGCGTAGCTGAGGTCGGCTACACCTTC. Residues: CASSVAEVGYTF. Based on the CDR3 plus reference TRBV9 and TRBJ1-2, the full variable domain is DSGVTQTPKHLITATGQRVTLRCSPRSGDLSVYWYQQSLDQGLQFLIQYYNGEERAKGNILERFSAQQFPDLHSELNLSSLELGDSALYFCASSVAEVGYTFGSGTRLTVV.

The chain joins TRBV30 to TRBJ2-3; 8 bases agree with TRBD2. The CDR3 contains 14 residues. CDR1 and CDR2 (germline): GTSNPN, SVGIG (reference sequence). J lost 6 bases, V lost 0 bases, and 5 bases had no gene match. The CDR3 loop reads CAWSVQSGSDTQYF. DNA of the CDR3: TGTGCCTGGAGTGTACAGAGCGGGAGCGATACGCAGTATTTT.

The chain employs TRBV5-5 and TRBJ2-1; 13 bases align to TRBD2. J was trimmed by 8 bases and V by 4 bases; bases with no gene match: 6. CDR1 and CDR2 (germline): SGHKS, YYEKEE (reference sequence). The CDR3 runs 15 residues. The CDR3 region has the DNA TGTGCCAGCAGCCAAACTAGCGGGAGGGCGTATGAGCAGTTCTTC. Its translation is CASSQTSGRAYEQFF.